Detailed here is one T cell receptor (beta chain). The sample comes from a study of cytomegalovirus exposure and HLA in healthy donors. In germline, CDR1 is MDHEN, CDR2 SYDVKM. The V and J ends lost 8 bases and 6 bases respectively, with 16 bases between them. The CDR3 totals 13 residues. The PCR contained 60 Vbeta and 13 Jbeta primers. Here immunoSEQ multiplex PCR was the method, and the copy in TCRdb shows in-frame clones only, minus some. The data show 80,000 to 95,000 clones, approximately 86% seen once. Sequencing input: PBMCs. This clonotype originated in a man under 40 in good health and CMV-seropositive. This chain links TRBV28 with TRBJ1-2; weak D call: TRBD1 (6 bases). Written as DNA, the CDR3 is TGTGCCAGCCGACAACAGGGATACGATGGCTACACCTTC. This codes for CASRQQGYDGYTF.